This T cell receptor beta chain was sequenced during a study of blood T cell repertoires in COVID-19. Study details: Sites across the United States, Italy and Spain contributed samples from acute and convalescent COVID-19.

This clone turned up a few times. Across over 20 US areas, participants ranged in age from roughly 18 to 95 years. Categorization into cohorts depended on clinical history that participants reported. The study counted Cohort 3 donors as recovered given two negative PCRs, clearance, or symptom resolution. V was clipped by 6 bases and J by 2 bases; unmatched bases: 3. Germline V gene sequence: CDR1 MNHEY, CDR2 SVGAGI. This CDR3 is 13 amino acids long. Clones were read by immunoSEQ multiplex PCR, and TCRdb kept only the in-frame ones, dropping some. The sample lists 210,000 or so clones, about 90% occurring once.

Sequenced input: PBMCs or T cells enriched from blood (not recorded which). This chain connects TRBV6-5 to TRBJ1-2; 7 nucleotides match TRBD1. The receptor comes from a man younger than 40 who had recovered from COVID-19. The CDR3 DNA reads TGTGCCAGCAGCAGACAGGGCAACTATGGCTACACCTTC. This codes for CASSRQGNYGYTF.